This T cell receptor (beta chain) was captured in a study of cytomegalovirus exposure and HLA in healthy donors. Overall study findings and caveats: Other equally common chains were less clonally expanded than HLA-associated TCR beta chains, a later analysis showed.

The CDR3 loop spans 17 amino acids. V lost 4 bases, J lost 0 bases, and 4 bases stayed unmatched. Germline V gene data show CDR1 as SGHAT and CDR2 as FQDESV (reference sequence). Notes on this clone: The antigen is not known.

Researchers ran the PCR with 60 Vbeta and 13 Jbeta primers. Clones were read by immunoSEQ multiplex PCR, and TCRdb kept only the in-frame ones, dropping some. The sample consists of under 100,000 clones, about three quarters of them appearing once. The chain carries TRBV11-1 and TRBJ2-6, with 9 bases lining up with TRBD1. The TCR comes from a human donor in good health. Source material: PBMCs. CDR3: CASSSGQGISGANVLTF. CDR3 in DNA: TGTGCCAGCAGCTCGGGACAGGGAATCTCTGGGGCCAACGTCCTGACTTTC.